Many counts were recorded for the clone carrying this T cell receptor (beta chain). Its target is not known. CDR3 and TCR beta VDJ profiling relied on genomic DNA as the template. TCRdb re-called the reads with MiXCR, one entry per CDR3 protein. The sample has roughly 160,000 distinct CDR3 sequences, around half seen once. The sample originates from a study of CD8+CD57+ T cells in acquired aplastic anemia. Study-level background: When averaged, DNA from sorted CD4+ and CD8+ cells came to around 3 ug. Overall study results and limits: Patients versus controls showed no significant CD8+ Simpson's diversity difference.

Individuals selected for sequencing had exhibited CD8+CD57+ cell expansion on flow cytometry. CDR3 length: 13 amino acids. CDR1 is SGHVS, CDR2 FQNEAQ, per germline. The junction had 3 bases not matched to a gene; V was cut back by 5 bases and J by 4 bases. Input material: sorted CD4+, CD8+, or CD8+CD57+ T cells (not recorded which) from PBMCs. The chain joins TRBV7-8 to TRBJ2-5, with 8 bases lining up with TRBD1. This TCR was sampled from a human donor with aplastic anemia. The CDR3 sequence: CASSPGQVETQYF. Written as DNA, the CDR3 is TGTGCCAGCAGCCCGGGACAGGTAGAGACCCAGTACTTC.